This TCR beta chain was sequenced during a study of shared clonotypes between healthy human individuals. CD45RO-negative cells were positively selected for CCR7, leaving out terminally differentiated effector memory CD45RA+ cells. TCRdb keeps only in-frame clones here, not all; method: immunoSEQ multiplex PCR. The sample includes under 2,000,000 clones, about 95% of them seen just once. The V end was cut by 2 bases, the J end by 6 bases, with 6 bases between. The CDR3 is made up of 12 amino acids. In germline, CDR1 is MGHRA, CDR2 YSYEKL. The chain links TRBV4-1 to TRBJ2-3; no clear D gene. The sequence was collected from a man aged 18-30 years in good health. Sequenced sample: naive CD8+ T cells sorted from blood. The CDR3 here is CASSQSEDTQYF. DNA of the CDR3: TGCGCCAGCAGCCAAAGCGAGGATACGCAGTATTTT.